The T cell receptor (beta chain) described here comes from a study of PD-1 blockade in classical Hodgkin lymphoma. The CDR3 spans 13 residues. V lost 1 base, J lost 5 bases, and 9 bases lay in between. Germline V gives CDR1 KGHSH, CDR2 LQKENI. The assay was immunoSEQ multiplex PCR, and TCRdb's table has in-frame clones only and misses some. Of fewer than 55,000 clones in the sample, more than 70% were seen once. Following autologous stem cell transplantation, relapse occurred in every patient, and exposure to brentuximab vedotin varied. Sequencing was performed on peripheral blood mononuclear cells (PBMCs), taken at baseline. The receptor was isolated from a human donor with classical Hodgkin lymphoma. V usage is TRBV18 and J usage is TRBJ2-7; D is possibly TRBD1 or TRBD2 (5 bases each). The CDR3 nucleotides are TGTGCCAGCTCACCACGTGGGGGAGACGAGCAGTACTTC. Its translation is CASSPRGGDEQYF.